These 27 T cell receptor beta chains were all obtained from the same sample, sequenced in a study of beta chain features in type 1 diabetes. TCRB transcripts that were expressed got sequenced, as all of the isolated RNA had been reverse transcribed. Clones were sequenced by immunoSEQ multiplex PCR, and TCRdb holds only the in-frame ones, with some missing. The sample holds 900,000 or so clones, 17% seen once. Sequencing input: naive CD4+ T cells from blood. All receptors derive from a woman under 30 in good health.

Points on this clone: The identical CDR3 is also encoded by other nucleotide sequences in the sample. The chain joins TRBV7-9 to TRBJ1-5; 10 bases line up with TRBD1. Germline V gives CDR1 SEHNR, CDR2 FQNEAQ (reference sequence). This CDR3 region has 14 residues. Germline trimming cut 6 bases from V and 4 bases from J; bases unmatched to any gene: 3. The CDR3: CASSLDRGNQPQHF. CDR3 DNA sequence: TGTGCCAGCAGTTTGGACAGGGGGAATCAGCCCCAGCATTTT.

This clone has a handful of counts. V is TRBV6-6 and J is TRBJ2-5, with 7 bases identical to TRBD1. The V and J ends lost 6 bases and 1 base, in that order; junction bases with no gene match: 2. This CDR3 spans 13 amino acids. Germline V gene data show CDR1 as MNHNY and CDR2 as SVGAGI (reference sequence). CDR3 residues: CASRGQPQETQYF. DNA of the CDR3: TGTGCCAGCAGGGGACAGCCCCAAGAGACCCAGTACTTC.

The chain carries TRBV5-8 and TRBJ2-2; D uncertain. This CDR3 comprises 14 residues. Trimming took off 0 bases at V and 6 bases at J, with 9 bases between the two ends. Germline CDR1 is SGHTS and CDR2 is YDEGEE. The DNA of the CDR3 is TGTGCCAGCAGCTTGGTCCGGGTGGCCGGGGAGCTGTTTTTT. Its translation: CASSLVRVAGELFF.

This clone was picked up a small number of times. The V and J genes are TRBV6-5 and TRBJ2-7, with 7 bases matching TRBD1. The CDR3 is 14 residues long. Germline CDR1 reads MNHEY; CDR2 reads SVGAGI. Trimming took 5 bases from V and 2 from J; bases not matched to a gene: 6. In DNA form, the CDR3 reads TGTGCCAGCAGTAAGCGACAGGGTCCCTACGAGCAGTACTTC. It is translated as CASSKRQGPYEQYF.

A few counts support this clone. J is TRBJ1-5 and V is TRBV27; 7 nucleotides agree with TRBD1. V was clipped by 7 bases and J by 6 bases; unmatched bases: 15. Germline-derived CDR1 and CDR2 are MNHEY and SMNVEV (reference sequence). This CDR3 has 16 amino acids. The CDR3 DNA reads TGTGCCAGCAAAGATTCCGGCAGGGGGAAGGCTCAGCCCCAGCATTTT. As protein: CASKDSGRGKAQPQHF.

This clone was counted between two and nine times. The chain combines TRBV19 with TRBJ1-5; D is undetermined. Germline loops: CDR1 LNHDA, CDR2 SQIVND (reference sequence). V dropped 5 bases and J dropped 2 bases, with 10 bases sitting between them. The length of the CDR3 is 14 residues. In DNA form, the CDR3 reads TGTGCCAGTAGTGTCCGGGCACGCAATCAGCCCCAGCATTTT. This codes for CASSVRARNQPQHF.

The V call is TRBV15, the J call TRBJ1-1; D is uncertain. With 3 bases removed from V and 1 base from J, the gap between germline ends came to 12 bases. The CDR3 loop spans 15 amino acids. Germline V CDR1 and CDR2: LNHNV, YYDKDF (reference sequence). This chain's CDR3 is CATSSTRASNTEAFF. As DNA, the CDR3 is TGTGCCACCAGCAGCACTAGGGCTTCGAACACTGAAGCTTTCTTT.

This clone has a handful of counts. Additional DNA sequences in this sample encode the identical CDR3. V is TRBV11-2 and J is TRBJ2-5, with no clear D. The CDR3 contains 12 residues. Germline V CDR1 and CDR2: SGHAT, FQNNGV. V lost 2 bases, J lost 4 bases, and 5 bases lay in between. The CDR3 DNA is TGTGCCAGCAGCTTAATTCGAGAGACCCAGTACTTC. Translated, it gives CASSLIRETQYF.

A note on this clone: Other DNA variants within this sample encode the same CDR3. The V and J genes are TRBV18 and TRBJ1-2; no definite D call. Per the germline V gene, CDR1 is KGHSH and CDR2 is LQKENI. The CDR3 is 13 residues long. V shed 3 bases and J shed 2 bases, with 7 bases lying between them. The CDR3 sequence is CASSPDENYGYTF. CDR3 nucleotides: TGTGCCAGCTCACCCGATGAGAACTATGGCTACACCTTC.

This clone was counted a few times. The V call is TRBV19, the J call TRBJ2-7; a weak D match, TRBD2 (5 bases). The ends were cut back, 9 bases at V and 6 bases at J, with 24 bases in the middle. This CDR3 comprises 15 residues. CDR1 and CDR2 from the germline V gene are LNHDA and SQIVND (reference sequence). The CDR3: CASTRNGGRTGEQYF. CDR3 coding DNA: TGTGCCAGCACGAGAAACGGAGGCAGGACTGGCGAGCAGTACTTC.

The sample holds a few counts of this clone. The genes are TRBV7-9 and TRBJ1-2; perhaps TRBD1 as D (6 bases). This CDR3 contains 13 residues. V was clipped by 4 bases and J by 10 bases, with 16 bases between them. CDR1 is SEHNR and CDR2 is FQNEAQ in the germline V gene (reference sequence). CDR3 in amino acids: CASSSWGASHYTF. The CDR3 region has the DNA TGTGCCAGCAGCTCGTGGGGGGCCTCCCACTACACCTTC.

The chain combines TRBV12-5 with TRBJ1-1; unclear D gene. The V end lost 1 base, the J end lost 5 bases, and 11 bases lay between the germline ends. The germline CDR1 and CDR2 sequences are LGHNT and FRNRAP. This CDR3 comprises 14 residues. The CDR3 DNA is TGTGCTAGTGGTTTGGGCGGATATGGTACTGAAGCTTTCTTT. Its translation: CASGLGGYGTEAFF.

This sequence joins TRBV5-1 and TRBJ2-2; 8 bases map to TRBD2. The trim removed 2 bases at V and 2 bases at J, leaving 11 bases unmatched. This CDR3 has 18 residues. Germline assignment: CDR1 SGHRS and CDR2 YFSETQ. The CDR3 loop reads CASSFLTGTSGNTGELFF. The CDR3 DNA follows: TGCGCCAGCAGCTTCCTTACCGGGACTAGTGGAAACACCGGGGAGCTGTTTTTT. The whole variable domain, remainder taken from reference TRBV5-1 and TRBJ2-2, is KAGVTQTPRYLIKTRGQQVTLSCSPISGHRSVSWYQQTPGQGLQFLFEYFSETQRNKGNFPGRFSGRQFSNSRSEMNVSTLELGDSALYLCASSFLTGTSGNTGELFFGEGSRLTVL.

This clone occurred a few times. CDR3 residues: CASSGTSGNFYNEQFF. The CDR3 DNA sequence: TGCGCCAGCAGCGGGACTAGCGGGAATTTCTACAATGAGCAGTTCTTC. The chain recombines TRBV5-1 with TRBJ2-1; 13 nucleotides match TRBD2. Trimming cost V 4 bases and J 3 bases; bases outside gene matches: 4. The CDR3 is made up of 16 amino acids. Germline V gene data show CDR1 as SGHRS and CDR2 as YFSETQ.

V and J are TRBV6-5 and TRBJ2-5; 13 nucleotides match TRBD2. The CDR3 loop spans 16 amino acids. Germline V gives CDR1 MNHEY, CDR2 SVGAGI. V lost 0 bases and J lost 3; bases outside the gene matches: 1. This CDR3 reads CASSYSGLAGEETQYF. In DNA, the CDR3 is TGTGCCAGCAGTTACTCCGGACTAGCGGGAGAAGAGACCCAGTACTTC.

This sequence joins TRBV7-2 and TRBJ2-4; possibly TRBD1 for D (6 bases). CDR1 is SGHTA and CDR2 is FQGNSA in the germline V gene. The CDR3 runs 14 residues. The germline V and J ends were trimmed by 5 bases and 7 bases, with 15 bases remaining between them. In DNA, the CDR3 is TGTGCCAGCAGCCCGTTCCAGGGGTGGAACATTCAGTACTTC. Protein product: CASSPFQGWNIQYF.

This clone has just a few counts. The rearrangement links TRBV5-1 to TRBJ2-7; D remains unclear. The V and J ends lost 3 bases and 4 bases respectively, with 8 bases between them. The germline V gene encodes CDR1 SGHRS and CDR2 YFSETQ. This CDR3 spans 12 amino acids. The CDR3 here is CASSSNLYEQYF. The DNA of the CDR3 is TGCGCCAGCAGCTCAAATTTATACGAGCAGTACTTC.

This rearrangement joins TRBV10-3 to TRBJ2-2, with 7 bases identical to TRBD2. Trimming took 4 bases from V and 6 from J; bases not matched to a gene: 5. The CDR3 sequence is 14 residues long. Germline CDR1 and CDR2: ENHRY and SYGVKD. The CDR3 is CAISGVGRAGELFF. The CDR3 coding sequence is TGTGCCATCAGTGGAGTGGGGAGGGCCGGGGAGCTGTTTTTT.

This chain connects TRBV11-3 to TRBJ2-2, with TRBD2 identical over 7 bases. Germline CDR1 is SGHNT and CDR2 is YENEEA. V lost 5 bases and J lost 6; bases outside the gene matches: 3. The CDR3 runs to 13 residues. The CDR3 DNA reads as TGTGCCAGCAGCGGGAGGGGCCCCGGGGAGCTGTTTTTT. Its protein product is CASSGRGPGELFF.

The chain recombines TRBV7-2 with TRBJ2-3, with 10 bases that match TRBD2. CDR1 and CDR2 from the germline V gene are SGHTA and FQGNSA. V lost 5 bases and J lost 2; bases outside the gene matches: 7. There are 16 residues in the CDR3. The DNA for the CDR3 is TGTGCCAGCAGCAGAGGACTAGCGGCATCCACAGATACGCAGTATTTT. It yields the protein CASSRGLAASTDTQYF.

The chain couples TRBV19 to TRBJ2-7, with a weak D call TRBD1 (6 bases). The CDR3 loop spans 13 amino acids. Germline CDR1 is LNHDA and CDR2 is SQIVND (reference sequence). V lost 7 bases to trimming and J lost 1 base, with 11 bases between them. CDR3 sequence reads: CASKERGSYEQYF. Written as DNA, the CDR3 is TGTGCCAGTAAAGAGAGGGGGTCCTACGAGCAGTACTTC.

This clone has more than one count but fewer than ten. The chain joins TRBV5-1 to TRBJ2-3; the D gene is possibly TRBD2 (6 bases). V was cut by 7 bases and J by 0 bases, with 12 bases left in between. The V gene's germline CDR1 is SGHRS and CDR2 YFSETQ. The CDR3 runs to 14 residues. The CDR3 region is CASLSGISTDTQYF. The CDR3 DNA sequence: TGCGCCAGCCTTAGCGGAATTAGCACAGATACGCAGTATTTT.

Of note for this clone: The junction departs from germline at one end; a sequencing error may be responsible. The CDR3 loop reads CASNIASRDWIYGYTF. CDR3 in DNA: TGTGCCAGTAATATAGCCTCCCGGGACTGGATCTATGGCTACACCTTC. The gene calls are TRBV19 and TRBJ1-2, with D possibly TRBD1 on 5 matching bases. CDR1 is LNHDA and CDR2 is SQIVND in the germline V gene (reference sequence). This CDR3 has 16 residues.

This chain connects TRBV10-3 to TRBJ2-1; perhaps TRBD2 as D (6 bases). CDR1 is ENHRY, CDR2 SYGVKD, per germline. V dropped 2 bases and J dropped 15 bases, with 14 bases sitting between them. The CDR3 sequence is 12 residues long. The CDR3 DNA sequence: TGTGCCATCAGTGAGAGTCTGGGGACTCGGTTCTTC. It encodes CAISESLGTRFF.

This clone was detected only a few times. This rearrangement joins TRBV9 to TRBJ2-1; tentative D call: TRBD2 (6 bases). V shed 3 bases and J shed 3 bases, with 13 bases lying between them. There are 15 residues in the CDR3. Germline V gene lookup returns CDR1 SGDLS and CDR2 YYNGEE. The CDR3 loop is CASSAGLRLYNEQFF. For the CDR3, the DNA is TGTGCCAGCAGCGCCGGACTACGTCTCTACAATGAGCAGTTCTTC. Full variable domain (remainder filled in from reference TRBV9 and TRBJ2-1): DSGVTQTPKHLITATGQRVTLRCSPRSGDLSVYWYQQSLDQGLQFLIQYYNGEERAKGNILERFSAQQFPDLHSELNLSSLELGDSALYFCASSAGLRLYNEQFFGPGTRLTVL.

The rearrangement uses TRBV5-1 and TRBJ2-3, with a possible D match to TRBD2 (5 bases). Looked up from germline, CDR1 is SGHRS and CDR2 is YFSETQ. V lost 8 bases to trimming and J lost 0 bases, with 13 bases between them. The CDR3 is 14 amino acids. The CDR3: CASTTTSSTDTQYF. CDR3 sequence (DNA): TGCGCCAGTACGACTACTTCCAGCACAGATACGCAGTATTTT. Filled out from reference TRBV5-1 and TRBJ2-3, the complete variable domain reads KAGVTQTPRYLIKTRGQQVTLSCSPISGHRSVSWYQQTPGQGLQFLFEYFSETQRNKGNFPGRFSGRQFSNSRSEMNVSTLELGDSALYLCASTTTSSTDTQYFGPGTRLTVL.

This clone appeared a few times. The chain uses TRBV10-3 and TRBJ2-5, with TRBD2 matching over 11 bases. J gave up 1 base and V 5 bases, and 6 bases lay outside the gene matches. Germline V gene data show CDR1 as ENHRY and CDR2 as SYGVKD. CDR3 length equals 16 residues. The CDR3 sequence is CAISTGLAGRQETQYF. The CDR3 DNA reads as TGTGCCATCAGTACCGGACTAGCGGGCCGCCAAGAGACCCAGTACTTC.